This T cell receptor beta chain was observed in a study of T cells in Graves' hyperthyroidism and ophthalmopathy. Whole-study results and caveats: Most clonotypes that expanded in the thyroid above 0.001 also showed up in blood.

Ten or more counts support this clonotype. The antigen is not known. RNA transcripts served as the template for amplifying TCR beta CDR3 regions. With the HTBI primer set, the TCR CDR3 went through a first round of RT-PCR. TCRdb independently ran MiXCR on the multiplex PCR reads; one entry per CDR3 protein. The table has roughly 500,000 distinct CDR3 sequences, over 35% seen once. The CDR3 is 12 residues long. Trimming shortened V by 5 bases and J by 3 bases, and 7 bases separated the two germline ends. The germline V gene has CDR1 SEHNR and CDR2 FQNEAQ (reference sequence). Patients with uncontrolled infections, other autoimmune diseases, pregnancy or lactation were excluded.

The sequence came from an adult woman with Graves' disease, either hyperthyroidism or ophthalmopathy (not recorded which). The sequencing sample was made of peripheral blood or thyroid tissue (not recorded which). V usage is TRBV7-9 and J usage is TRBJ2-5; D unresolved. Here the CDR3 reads CASSRVEETQYF. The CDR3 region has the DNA TGTGCCAGCAGCAGGGTTGAAGAGACCCAGTACTTC. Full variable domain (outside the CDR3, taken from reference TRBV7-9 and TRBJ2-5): DTGVSQNPRHKITKRGQNVTFRCDPISEHNRLYWYRQTLGQGPEFLTYFQNEAQLEKSRLLSDRFSAERPKGSFSTLEIQRTEQGDSAMYLCASSRVEETQYFGPGTRLLVL.